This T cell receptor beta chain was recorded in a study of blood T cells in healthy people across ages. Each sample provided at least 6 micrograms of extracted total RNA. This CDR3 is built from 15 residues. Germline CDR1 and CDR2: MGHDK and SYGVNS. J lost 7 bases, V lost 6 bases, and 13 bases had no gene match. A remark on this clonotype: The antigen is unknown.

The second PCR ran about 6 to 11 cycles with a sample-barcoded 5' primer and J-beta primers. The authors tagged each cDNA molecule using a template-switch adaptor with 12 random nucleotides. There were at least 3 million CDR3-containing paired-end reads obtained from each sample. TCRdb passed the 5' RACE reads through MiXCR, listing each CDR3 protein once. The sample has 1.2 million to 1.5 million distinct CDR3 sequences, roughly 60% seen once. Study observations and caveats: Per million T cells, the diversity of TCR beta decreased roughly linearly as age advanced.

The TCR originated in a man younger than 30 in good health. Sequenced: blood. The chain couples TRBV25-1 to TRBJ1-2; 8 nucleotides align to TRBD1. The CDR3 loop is CASREGTGAAGGYTF. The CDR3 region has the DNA TGTGCCAGCAGGGAAGGGACAGGTGCTGCGGGTGGCTACACCTTC.